This T cell receptor (beta chain) was retrieved from a study of control samples from healthy donors and cancer patients. Profiled with immunoSEQ multiplex PCR; TCRdb holds only in-frame clones, not every one. The sample carries roughly 190,000 clones, around 93% recorded once. The germline CDR1 and CDR2 sequences are PRHDT and FYEKMQ (reference sequence). The CDR3 has 16 amino acids. V lost 7 bases and J lost 2; bases outside the gene matches: 11. V gene TRBV13 combines with J gene TRBJ2-3; 8 nucleotides align to TRBD2. The receptor's source is a man aged 25-45 years in good health. Sequencing was performed on blood. CDR3 in DNA: TGTGCCAGCACCTCGACGGGCGGGGGGCCCACAGATACGCAGTATTTT. Translated: CASTSTGGGPTDTQYF.